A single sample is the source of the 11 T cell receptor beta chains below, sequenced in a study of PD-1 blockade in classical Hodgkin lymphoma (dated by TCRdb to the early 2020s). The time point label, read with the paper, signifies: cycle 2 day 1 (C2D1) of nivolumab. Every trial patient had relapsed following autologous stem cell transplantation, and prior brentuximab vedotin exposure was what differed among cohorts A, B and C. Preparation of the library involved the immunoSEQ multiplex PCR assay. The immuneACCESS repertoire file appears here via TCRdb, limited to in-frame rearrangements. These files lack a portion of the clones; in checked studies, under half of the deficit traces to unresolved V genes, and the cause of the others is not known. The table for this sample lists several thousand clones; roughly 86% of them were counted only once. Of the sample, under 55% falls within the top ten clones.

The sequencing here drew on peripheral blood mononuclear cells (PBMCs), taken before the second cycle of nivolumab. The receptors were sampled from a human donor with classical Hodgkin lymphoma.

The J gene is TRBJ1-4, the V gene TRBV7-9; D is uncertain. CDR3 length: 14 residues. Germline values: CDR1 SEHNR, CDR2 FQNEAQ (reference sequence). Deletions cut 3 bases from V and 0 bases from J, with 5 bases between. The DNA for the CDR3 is TGTGCCAGCAGCTTTCAAGCAACTAATGAAAAACTGTTTTTT. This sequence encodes CASSFQATNEKLFF.

CDR3: CASFRTPGGPGEQFF. The CDR3 coding sequence is TGCGCCAGCTTTAGGACACCGGGGGGGCCGGGTGAGCAGTTCTTC. This chain joins TRBV5-1 and TRBJ2-1, with 8 bases that match TRBD2. The germline gives CDR1 SGHRS, CDR2 YFSETQ. Trimming at V came to 7 bases and at J to 9 bases, leaving 15 bases not matched to a gene. The CDR3 spans 15 residues.

The DNA of the CDR3 is TGTGCCAGCAGGCCGCAGGGAGGAGGCTACACCTTC. Amino acids: CASRPQGGGYTF. This chain links TRBV6-5 with TRBJ1-2; weak D call: TRBD1 (5 bases). Germline loops: CDR1 MNHEY, CDR2 SVGAGI. Trimming removed 6 bases from V and 8 bases from J, with 13 bases in between. The CDR3 runs to 12 residues.

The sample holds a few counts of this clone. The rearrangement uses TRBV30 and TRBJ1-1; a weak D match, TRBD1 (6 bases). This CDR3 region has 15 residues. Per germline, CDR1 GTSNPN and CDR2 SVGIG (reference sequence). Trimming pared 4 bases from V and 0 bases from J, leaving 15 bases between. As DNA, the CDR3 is TGTGCCTGGACCCAGGGGTCCTTCATGAACACTGAAGCTTTCTTT. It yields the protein CAWTQGSFMNTEAFF.

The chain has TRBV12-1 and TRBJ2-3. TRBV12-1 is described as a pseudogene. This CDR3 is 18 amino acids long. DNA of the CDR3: TGTGCCAGCAGCCTCCTCTCCCGACGGTCCCAACGCACAGATACGCAGTATTTT. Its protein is CASSLLSRRSQRTDTQYF.

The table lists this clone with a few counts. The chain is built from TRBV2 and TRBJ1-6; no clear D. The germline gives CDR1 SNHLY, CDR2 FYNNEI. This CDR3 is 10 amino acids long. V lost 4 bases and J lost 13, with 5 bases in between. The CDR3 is CASSVGPLHF. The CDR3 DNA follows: TGTGCCAGCAGTGTTGGGCCCCTCCACTTT.

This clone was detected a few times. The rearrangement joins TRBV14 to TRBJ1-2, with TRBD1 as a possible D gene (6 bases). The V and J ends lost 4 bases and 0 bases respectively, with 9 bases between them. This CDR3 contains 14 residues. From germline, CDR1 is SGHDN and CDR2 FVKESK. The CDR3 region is CASSRGAANYGYTF. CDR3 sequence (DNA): TGTGCCAGCAGCCGGGGGGCCGCTAACTATGGCTACACCTTC.

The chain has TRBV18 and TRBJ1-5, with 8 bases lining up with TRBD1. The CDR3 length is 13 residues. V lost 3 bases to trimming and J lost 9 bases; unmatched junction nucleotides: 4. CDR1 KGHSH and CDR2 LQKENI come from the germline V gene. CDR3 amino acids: CASSPTGEVPQHF. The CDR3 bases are TGTGCCAGCTCACCGACAGGGGAAGTGCCCCAGCATTTT.

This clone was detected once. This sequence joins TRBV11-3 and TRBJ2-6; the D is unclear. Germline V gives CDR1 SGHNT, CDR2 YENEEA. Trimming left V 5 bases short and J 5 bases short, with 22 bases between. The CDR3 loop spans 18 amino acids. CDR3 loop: CASSSPTIRQSRANVLTF. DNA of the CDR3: TGTGCCAGCAGCAGCCCAACGATTCGACAAAGTCGGGCCAACGTCCTGACTTTC.

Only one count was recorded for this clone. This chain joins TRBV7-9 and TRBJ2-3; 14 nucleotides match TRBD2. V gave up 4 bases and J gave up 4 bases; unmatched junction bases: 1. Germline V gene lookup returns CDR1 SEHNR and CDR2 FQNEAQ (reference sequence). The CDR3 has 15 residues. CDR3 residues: CASSSGLAGADTQYF. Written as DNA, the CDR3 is TGTGCCAGCAGCTCGGGACTAGCGGGGGCAGATACGCAGTATTTT.

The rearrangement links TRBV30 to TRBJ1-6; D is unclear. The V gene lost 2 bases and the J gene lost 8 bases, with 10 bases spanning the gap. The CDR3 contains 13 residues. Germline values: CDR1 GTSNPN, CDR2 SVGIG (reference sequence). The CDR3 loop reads CAWSWQADSPLHF. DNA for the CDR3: TGTGCCTGGAGTTGGCAGGCGGATTCACCCCTCCACTTT.